One and the same sample provided the 24 T cell receptor beta chains below, sequenced in a study of control samples from healthy donors and cancer patients. The repertoire was sequenced with immunoSEQ multiplex PCR; TCRdb's copy has only in-frame clones and lacks some. The table shows 100,000 or so clones, with about 90% occurring only once. Sequencing was performed on blood. These receptors all stem from a woman between 50 and 59 years old in good health.

The V call is TRBV19, the J call TRBJ2-6; TRBD1 is a possible D gene (6 bases). This CDR3 is 19 amino acids long. V lost 3 bases, J lost 4 bases, and 22 bases lay in between. The germline V gene encodes CDR1 LNHDA and CDR2 SQIVND (reference sequence). The CDR3 nucleotides read TGTGCCAGTAGTATTGAGGGGGTCATCCAGTTTTTCGGGGCCAACGTCCTGACTTTC. Its protein product is CASSIEGVIQFFGANVLTF.

The rearrangement uses TRBV24-1 and TRBJ2-3; 8 nucleotides agree with TRBD1. The CDR3 extends over 16 amino acids. Trimming removed 0 bases from V and 2 bases from J; junction bases left unmatched: 3. Germline CDR1 is KGHDR and CDR2 is SFDVKD. For the CDR3, the DNA is TGTGCCACCAGTGATTTGACAGGGGGGTTCACAGATACGCAGTATTTT. It yields the protein CATSDLTGGFTDTQYF.

This rearrangement joins TRBV3-1 (or the pseudogene TRBV3-2) to TRBJ2-3; the match to TRBD2 covers 7 bases. Germline V gene sequence: CDR1 LGHDT, CDR2 YNNKEL (reference sequence). The CDR3 covers 16 residues. The V and J ends lost 4 bases and 0 bases, in that order; junction bases with no gene match: 7. The CDR3 sequence is CASSPGRGSSTDTQYF. CDR3 coding DNA: TGTGCCAGCAGCCCGGGGCGGGGGTCTAGCACAGATACGCAGTATTTT.

The chain is built from TRBV9 and TRBJ2-1; no definite D call. The CDR3 has 15 amino acids. With 4 bases removed from V and 5 bases from J, the gap between germline ends came to 16 bases. Per germline, CDR1 SGDLS and CDR2 YYNGEE. CDR3 DNA sequence: TGTGCCAGCAGCATTACCCCAACGGGCGACAATGAGCAGTTCTTC. Its translation: CASSITPTGDNEQFF.

This chain connects TRBV2 to TRBJ1-1; D call uncertain. Deletions cut 6 bases from V and 7 bases from J, with 6 bases between. Germline loops: CDR1 SNHLY, CDR2 FYNNEI. The CDR3 is 10 amino acids. The CDR3 sequence: CASRGLEAFF. DNA for the CDR3: TGTGCCAGCAGAGGGCTTGAAGCTTTCTTT.

This chain connects TRBV18 to TRBJ1-6; 7 bases are a match to TRBD1. V was clipped by 3 bases and J by 10 bases; unmatched bases: 15. The CDR3 is 17 amino acids. Germline V gives CDR1 KGHSH, CDR2 LQKENI. CDR3 sequence: CASSPSPPTGRRSPLHF. The CDR3 nucleotides read TGTGCCAGCTCACCCTCACCCCCGACAGGGCGGCGGTCACCCCTCCACTTT.

The V gene is TRBV7-2, the J gene TRBJ1-2; perhaps TRBD1 as D (5 bases). Germline CDR1 and CDR2: SGHTA and FQGNSA. The germline V and J ends were trimmed by 1 base and 10 bases, with 13 bases remaining between them. This CDR3 spans 13 amino acids. The CDR3 spells CASSLEPDSLYTF. The CDR3 DNA reads TGTGCCAGCAGCTTAGAACCCGACAGCCTCTACACCTTC.

The gene calls are TRBV19 and TRBJ2-2; either TRBD1 or TRBD2 may supply D (5 bases each). This CDR3 has 14 residues. The V and J ends lost 7 bases and 3 bases respectively, with 12 bases between them. Germline lookup yields CDR1 LNHDA and CDR2 SQIVND (reference sequence). CDR3 nucleotide sequence: TGTGCCAGTATCCACCGGGACCACACCGGGGAGCTGTTTTTT. This gives the protein CASIHRDHTGELFF.

The rearrangement uses TRBV9 and TRBJ1-6; TRBD1 might be the D (6 bases). Per the germline V gene, CDR1 is SGDLS and CDR2 is YYNGEE. The CDR3 totals 15 residues. Trimming removed 6 bases at V and 5 bases at J, with 15 bases between. CDR3: CASIPGGGDNSPLHF. CDR3 sequence (DNA): TGTGCCAGCATCCCCGGTGGGGGCGATAATTCACCCCTCCACTTT. Complete variable domain (other parts from reference TRBV9 and TRBJ1-6): DSGVTQTPKHLITATGQRVTLRCSPRSGDLSVYWYQQSLDQGLQFLIQYYNGEERAKGNILERFSAQQFPDLHSELNLSSLELGDSALYFCASIPGGGDNSPLHFGNGTRLTVT.

Worth noting for this clone: Other DNA sequences within the sample encode an identical CDR3. The chain uses TRBV9 and TRBJ1-4; D ambiguous. In germline, CDR1 is SGDLS, CDR2 YYNGEE. With 0 bases removed from V and 8 bases from J, the gap between germline ends came to 5 bases. CDR3 length: 12 residues. DNA of the CDR3: TGTGCCAGCAGCGTAGATGGAGAAAAACTGTTTTTT. This gives the protein CASSVDGEKLFF.

This chain links TRBV10-3 with TRBJ2-5; 10 bases are a match to TRBD2. Unmatched junction bases numbered 9, after V lost 4 bases and J lost 4 bases. This CDR3 comprises 16 residues. Per the germline V gene, CDR1 is ENHRY and CDR2 is SYGVKD. The CDR3 region has the DNA TGTGCCATCAGTGGGGGGGTAGCGGGAGGTGGAGAGACCCAGTACTTC. Residues: CAISGGVAGGGETQYF.

The rearrangement joins TRBV9 to TRBJ2-1; D may match TRBD1 or TRBD2 (5 bases each). V was cut by 1 base and J by 9 bases, with 20 bases left in between. Germline V gene sequence: CDR1 SGDLS, CDR2 YYNGEE. CDR3 length equals 16 residues. The CDR3 protein is CASSVRSGTPGGEQFF. In DNA, the CDR3 is TGTGCCAGCAGCGTAAGATCCGGGACCCCGGGTGGTGAGCAGTTCTTC.

V is TRBV7-6 and J is TRBJ2-1; 14 bases map to TRBD2. Unmatched junction bases numbered 3, after V lost 0 bases and J lost 8 bases. This CDR3 has 16 amino acids. Germline lookup yields CDR1 SGHVS and CDR2 FNYEAQ. CDR3 amino acids: CASSLALGLAGDEQFF. CDR3 nucleotides: TGTGCCAGCAGCTTAGCGCTGGGACTAGCGGGGGATGAGCAGTTCTTC.

CDR3 residues: CASSPGLARSYEQYV. CDR3 nucleotides: TGTGCCAGCAGTCCGGGACTAGCCCGCTCCTACGAGCAGTACGTC. The chain uses TRBV6-2 or TRBV6-3 and TRBJ2-7; 9 nucleotides agree with TRBD2. The CDR3 contains 15 residues. Per germline, CDR1 MNHEY and CDR2 SVGEGT. The trim removed 5 bases at V and 0 bases at J, leaving 5 bases unmatched.

The V call is TRBV14, the J call TRBJ2-3; tentatively, D is TRBD2 (5 bases). Germline CDR1 is SGHDN and CDR2 is FVKESK. Trimming left V 2 bases short and J 0 bases short, with 9 bases between. The CDR3 runs 15 residues. Here the CDR3 DNA reads TGTGCCAGCAGCCAAAGCGGAATCAGCACAGATACGCAGTATTTT. Amino acid sequence: CASSQSGISTDTQYF.

This chain connects TRBV28 to TRBJ2-3; no clear D. Germline V gene data show CDR1 as MDHEN and CDR2 as SYDVKM. V gave up 7 bases and J gave up 2 bases, with 10 bases separating them. The CDR3 is 13 amino acids. CDR3 residues: CASTTANTDTQYF. The CDR3 region has the DNA TGTGCCAGCACTACAGCCAACACAGATACGCAGTATTTT.

This sequence joins TRBV5-4 and TRBJ1-6; 10 bases agree with TRBD1. Looked up from germline, CDR1 is SGHNT and CDR2 is YYREEE (reference sequence). The CDR3 runs 16 residues. J gave up 9 bases and V 3 bases, and 9 bases lay outside the gene matches. This CDR3 reads CASSSRGTGDGSPLHF. The DNA of the CDR3 is TGTGCCAGCAGCTCCCGGGGGACAGGGGATGGTTCACCCCTCCACTTT.

As to this clone: The junction does not match germline at one end; this may be a read error. This chain joins TRBV9 and TRBJ1-2; maybe TRBD1 (5 bases). This CDR3 is built from 13 residues. Germline V gives CDR1 SGDLS, CDR2 YYNGEE. The CDR3 DNA is TGTGCCAGCAGCGTAGTAGTAGGAAGGGACCTCTTCTTC. It is translated as CASSVVVGRDLFF.

The CDR3 DNA sequence: TGTGCCAGCGGTATCTACGAGCAGTACGTC. This codes for CASGIYEQYV. The V and J genes are TRBV2 and TRBJ2-7; unclear D gene. V was pared by 8 bases and J by 3 bases, with 5 bases between. The CDR3 loop spans 10 amino acids. The germline V gene has CDR1 SNHLY and CDR2 FYNNEI.

The chain links TRBV5-1 to TRBJ2-7; the match to TRBD1 covers 7 bases. Germline lookup yields CDR1 SGHRS and CDR2 YFSETQ. V was clipped by 7 bases and J by 0 bases; unmatched bases: 4. The CDR3 has 13 amino acids. CDR3 loop: CASSGTASYEQYF. The CDR3 DNA reads as TGCGCCAGCTCCGGGACAGCCTCCTACGAGCAGTACTTC.

J is TRBJ2-1 and V is TRBV7-2, with unresolved D. CDR1 is SGHTA, CDR2 FQGNSA, per germline. This CDR3 contains 14 residues. Trimming pared 7 bases from V and 1 base from J, leaving 11 bases between. The CDR3 sequence is CASTPERSYNEQFF. Here the CDR3 DNA reads TGTGCCAGCACCCCCGAGAGGTCCTACAATGAGCAGTTCTTC.

This rearrangement joins TRBV7-3 to TRBJ2-1; D is possibly TRBD2 (6 bases). In germline, CDR1 is SGHTA, CDR2 FQGTGA. V lost 4 bases to trimming and J lost 8 bases, with 15 bases between them. This CDR3 has 14 residues. The CDR3 DNA reads TGTGCCAGCAGCTCTGGGGACTTTCGGGATGAGCAGTTCTTC. It codes for CASSSGDFRDEQFF.

This clone was seen a handful of times. The chain uses TRBV11-2 and TRBJ2-1, with D perhaps matching TRBD1 (5 bases). Germline loops: CDR1 SGHAT, CDR2 FQNNGV. The V and J ends lost 0 bases and 11 bases respectively, with 11 bases between them. This CDR3 contains 13 residues. CDR3 nucleotide sequence: TGTGCCAGCAGCTTAGAAGTGAGGACACAGCAGTTCTTC. Amino acid sequence: CASSLEVRTQQFF.

This rearrangement joins TRBV19 to TRBJ2-1; the D is unclear. The V gene lost 3 bases and the J gene lost 6 bases, with 15 bases spanning the gap. This CDR3 is 15 amino acids long. Per germline, CDR1 LNHDA and CDR2 SQIVND (reference sequence). CDR3 in DNA: TGTGCCAGTAGTATGACCGGGTCGGTACGCAATGAGCAGTTCTTC. Protein sequence: CASSMTGSVRNEQFF.